One and the same sample provided the 2 T cell receptor beta chains below, sequenced in a study of shared clonotypes between healthy human individuals. Method: immunoSEQ multiplex PCR; TCRdb's copy keeps in-frame clones and lacks some. The data hold approximately 2.5 million clones, with over 85% observed a single time. The sample comprised naive CD4+ T cells sorted from blood. The subset denotes: CD45RA+ positively selected. The receptors were sampled from a man aged 18 to 35 in good health.

Concerning this clone: This specimen includes other DNA sequences encoding the same CDR3. This rearrangement joins TRBV5-1 to TRBJ2-2, with D perhaps matching TRBD1 (5 bases). The length of the CDR3 is 15 residues. The germline V and J ends were trimmed by 0 bases and 2 bases, with 8 bases remaining between them. CDR1 and CDR2 (germline): SGHRS, YFSETQ. The CDR3 sequence is CASSLGQTNTGELFF. CDR3 sequence (DNA): TGCGCCAGCAGCTTGGGACAGACCAACACCGGGGAGCTGTTTTTT.

The chain is built from TRBV5-1 and TRBJ1-4, with 7 bases aligning to TRBD1. Germline-derived CDR1 and CDR2 are SGHRS and YFSETQ. The length of the CDR3 is 15 residues. With 0 bases clipped from V and 4 bases from J, the junction kept 3 bases outside the gene matches. CDR3 residues: CASSLGRDSNEKLFF. CDR3 DNA sequence: TGCGCCAGCAGCTTGGGTAGGGACAGTAATGAAAAACTGTTTTTT.